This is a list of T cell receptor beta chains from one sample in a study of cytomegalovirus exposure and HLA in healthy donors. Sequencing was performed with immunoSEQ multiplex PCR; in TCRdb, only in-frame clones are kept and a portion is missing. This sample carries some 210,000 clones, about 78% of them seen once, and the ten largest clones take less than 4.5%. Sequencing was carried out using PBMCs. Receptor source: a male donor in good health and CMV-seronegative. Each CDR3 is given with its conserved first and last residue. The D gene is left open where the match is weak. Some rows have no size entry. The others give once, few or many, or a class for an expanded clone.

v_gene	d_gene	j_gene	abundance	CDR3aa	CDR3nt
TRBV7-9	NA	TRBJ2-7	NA	CASSLGGASYEQYF	TGTGCCAGCAGCTTAGGGGGAGCCTCCTACGAGCAGTACTTC
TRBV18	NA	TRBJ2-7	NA	CASSPESTNEQYF	TGTGCCAGCTCACCTGAGTCCACCAACGAGCAGTACTTC
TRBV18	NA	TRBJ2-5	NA	CASSPLVVLAKETQYF	TGTGCCAGCTCACCACTGGTGGTTCTAGCTAAAGAGACCCAGTACTTC
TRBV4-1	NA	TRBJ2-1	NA	CASSQDLTGVWNEQFF	TGCGCCAGCAGCCAAGATCTAACGGGAGTATGGAATGAGCAGTTCTTC
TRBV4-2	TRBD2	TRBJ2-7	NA	CASSQMTAGGQYEQYF	TGTGCCAGCAGCCAAATGACTGCGGGAGGGCAATACGAGCAGTACTTC
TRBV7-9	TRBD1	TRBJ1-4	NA	CASSFLTGEREKLFF	TGTGCCAGCAGCTTCTTGACAGGGGAAAGGGAAAAACTGTTTTTT
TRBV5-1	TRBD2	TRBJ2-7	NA	CASSLLSGSKDEQYF	TGCGCCAGCAGCCTTCTTAGCGGGAGTAAGGACGAGCAGTACTTC
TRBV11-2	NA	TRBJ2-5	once	CASSLDSSPRETQYF	TGTGCCAGCAGCTTGGACAGTTCCCCGAGGGAGACCCAGTACTTC
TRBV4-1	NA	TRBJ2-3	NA	CASSQDPLAADTQYF	TGCGCCAGCAGCCAAGATCCGTTGGCGGCAGATACGCAGTATTTT
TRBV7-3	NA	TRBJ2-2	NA	CASGYTGGELFF	TGTGCCAGCGGGTACACGGGCGGGGAGCTGTTTTTT
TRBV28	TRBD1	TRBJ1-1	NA	CASSFRTGAMNTEAFF	TGTGCCAGCAGTTTCAGGACAGGAGCCATGAACACTGAAGCTTTCTTT
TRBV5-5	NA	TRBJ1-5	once	CASSPTWGHRQPQHF	TGTGCCAGCAGCCCCACCTGGGGGCATAGGCAGCCCCAGCATTTT
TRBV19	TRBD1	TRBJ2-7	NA	CASSIPRRDRGHEQYF	TGTGCCAGTAGTATCCCCCGGAGGGACAGGGGGCACGAGCAGTACTTC
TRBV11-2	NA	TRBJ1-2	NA	CASSLDPGWPSYGYTF	TGTGCCAGCAGCTTAGATCCAGGGTGGCCATCCTATGGCTACACCTTC
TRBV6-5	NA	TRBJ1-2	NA	CASSYGQIYGYTF	TGTGCCAGCAGTTACGGGCAGATCTATGGCTACACCTTC
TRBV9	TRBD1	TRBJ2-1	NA	CASSVVRTGGYNEQFF	TGTGCCAGCAGCGTAGTCCGGACAGGGGGCTACAATGAGCAGTTCTTC
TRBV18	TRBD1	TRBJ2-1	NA	CASSPLGTGDYNEQFF	TGTGCCAGCTCACCGTTGGGGACAGGGGACTACAATGAGCAGTTCTTC
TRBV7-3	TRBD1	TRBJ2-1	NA	CASSLLVGQVNNEQFF	TGTGCCAGCAGCTTACTTGTGGGACAGGTTAACAATGAGCAGTTCTTC
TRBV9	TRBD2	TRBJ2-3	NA	CASSVSGNEDTQYF	TGTGCCAGCAGCGTTAGCGGGAATGAGGATACGCAGTATTTT
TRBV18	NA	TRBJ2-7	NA	CASSPAGSYEQYF	TGTGCCAGCTCACCGGCGGGATCCTACGAGCAGTACTTC
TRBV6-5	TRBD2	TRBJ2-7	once	CASSPRLAGPYEQYF	TGTGCCAGCAGTCCGCGACTAGCGGGCCCCTACGAGCAGTACTTC
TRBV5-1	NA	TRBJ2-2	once	CASSRAGEPTGELFF	TGCGCCAGCAGCCGAGCGGGCGAGCCAACCGGGGAGCTGTTTTTT
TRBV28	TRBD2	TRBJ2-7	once	CASSLCEGGLADYEQYF	TGTGCCAGCAGTTTATGCGAGGGGGGACTAGCGGACTACGAGCAGTACTTC
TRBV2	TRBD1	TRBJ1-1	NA	CASSFDRGEAFF	TGTGCCAGCAGTTTTGACAGGGGCGAAGCTTTCTTT
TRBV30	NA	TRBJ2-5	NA	CAWSGVQETQYF	TGTGCCTGGAGTGGTGTTCAGGAGACCCAGTACTTC
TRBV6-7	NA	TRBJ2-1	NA	CASSYSRLSSYNEQFF	TGTGCCAGCAGTTACTCGAGATTAAGCTCCTACAATGAGCAGTTCTTC
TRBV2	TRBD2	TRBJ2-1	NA	CASSKRLAGALNRSYNEQFF	TGTGCCAGCAGTAAAAGACTAGCGGGAGCCCTTAACCGCTCCTACAATGAGCAGTTCTTC
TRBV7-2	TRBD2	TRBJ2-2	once	CASSLVLAGAGELFF	TGTGCCAGCAGCTTAGTCTTAGCGGGAGCCGGGGAGCTGTTTTTT
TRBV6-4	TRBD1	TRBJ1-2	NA	CASSDSMTGGYGYTF	TGTGCCAGCAGTGACTCCATGACAGGGGGCTATGGCTACACCTTC
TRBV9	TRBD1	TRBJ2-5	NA	CASSSGTGLQETQYF	TGTGCCAGCAGCTCCGGGACAGGACTCCAAGAGACCCAGTACTTC
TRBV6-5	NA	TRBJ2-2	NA	CASSSFTGELFF	TGTGCCAGCAGTTCTTTCACCGGGGAGCTGTTTTTT
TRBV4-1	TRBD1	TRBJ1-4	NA	CASSQDDRGRNEKLFF	TGCGCCAGCAGCCAAGATGACAGGGGGCGTAATGAAAAACTGTTTTTT
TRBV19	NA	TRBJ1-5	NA	CASRGGTVLKPQHF	TGTGCCAGTAGGGGGGGAACCGTTCTGAAGCCCCAGCATTTT
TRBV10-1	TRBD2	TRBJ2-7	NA	CASSLRGGSEQYF	TGCGCCAGCAGTTTGCGGGGGGGGTCCGAGCAGTACTTC
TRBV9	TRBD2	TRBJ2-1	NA	CASSGSGTSYNEQFF	TGTGCCAGCAGTGGTAGCGGGACCTCCTACAATGAGCAGTTCTTC
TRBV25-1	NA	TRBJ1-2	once	CASSEYRDYGYTF	TGTGCCAGCAGTGAATACAGGGACTATGGCTACACCTTC